The source of this T cell receptor (beta chain) is a study of Tregs in tolerant kidney transplant recipients. Whole-study results and caveats: Validation in larger populations is needed because few patients were studied.

The protocol was immunoSEQ multiplex PCR, while the TCRdb copy is restricted to in-frame clones and leaves out a portion. This table has 80,000 or so clones, 75% to 95% appearing once. Looked up from germline, CDR1 is LNHNV and CDR2 is YYDKDF (reference sequence). The CDR3 loop spans 13 amino acids. Mixed chimerism was transient after nonmyeloablative marrow transplants from related graft donors. In regard to this clone: Its antigen is not known.

Source: CD4+ T cells from blood (PBMCs), taken 24 months after the transplant. The V gene is TRBV15, the J gene TRBJ2-2; the match to TRBD2 covers 9 bases. This receptor was taken from a human patient who received a combined kidney and bone marrow transplant. Some T cells may have originated in the graft donor. CDR3 protein: CATRGRVTGELFF. CDR3 nucleotide sequence: TGTGCGACCCGCGGGAGGGTGACCGGGGAGCTGTTTTTT.